This T cell receptor beta chain was sequenced during a study of human T cells and chemical hapten exposure. As for the study in general: Small differences in pooled library volume mainly drove the variation in TCR yields per sample. General study results and limits: With DPC sensitization, TCRs exceeding 1 in 1000 frequency showed no change.

Germline lookup yields CDR1 LNHDA and CDR2 SQIVND (reference sequence). The CDR3 loop spans 14 amino acids. The germline V and J ends were trimmed by 1 base and 2 bases, with 9 bases remaining between them. Individual cDNA molecules each carried unique molecular identifiers attached by the library. Per the original methods: Per-sample TCR counts ranged from roughly 23,224 to 750,000, median around 96,000. One entry per CDR3 protein results from TCRdb running MiXCR on the 5' RACE reads. The V and J calls were not made by the authors but by TCRdb's processing. The table records 80,000 or so distinct CDR3 sequences, around 15% of them present only once. This clonotype has only a few counts. Its antigen remains unidentified. Unfractionated whole blood was the source from which total RNA was extracted.

This clonotype was sampled from a female donor in good health. The rearrangement joins TRBV19 to TRBJ2-7, with TRBD2 as a possible D gene (6 bases). The CDR3 is CASSIGGGPYEQYF. The CDR3 coding sequence is TGTGCCAGTAGTATAGGGGGAGGACCCTACGAGCAGTACTTC.